What follows are 10 T cell receptor beta chains derived from one specimen sequenced in a study of shared clonotypes between healthy human individuals. Clones were sequenced by immunoSEQ multiplex PCR, and TCRdb holds only the in-frame ones, with some missing. Among some 630,000 clones, more than 70% were seen once, and the ten largest hold 1.8%. The source material was memory CD4+ T cells sorted from blood. Indicated subset: CD45RA-negative fraction. The receptors were gathered from a woman in her thirties in good health.

This chain joins TRBV29-1 and TRBJ2-7; no clear D gene. This CDR3 has 12 residues. Germline V lookup: CDR1 SQVTM, CDR2 ANQGSEA. V was trimmed by 5 bases and J by 2 bases, leaving 10 bases between them. CDR3 protein: CSVYKVPYEQYF. The CDR3 bases are TGCAGCGTTTACAAGGTACCCTACGAGCAGTACTTC.

The chain links TRBV27 to TRBJ2-5; 8 bases agree with TRBD2. The CDR3 covers 14 residues. The V and J ends lost 3 bases and 5 bases, in that order; junction bases with no gene match: 5. In germline, CDR1 is MNHEY, CDR2 SMNVEV (reference sequence). This CDR3 reads CASSFSGVGETQYF. The CDR3 bases are TGTGCCAGCAGTTTTAGCGGGGTGGGGGAGACCCAGTACTTC.

The chain recombines TRBV28 with TRBJ1-2; D unresolved. Germline V CDR1 and CDR2: MDHEN, SYDVKM. The CDR3 is 12 residues long. V was pared by 3 bases and J by 9 bases, with 11 bases between. CDR3 DNA: TGTGCCAGCAGTTTTGGGGAGGCGAGCTACACCTTC. Its protein is CASSFGEASYTF.

The chain joins TRBV28 to TRBJ2-3, with TRBD2 matching over 14 bases. V lost 6 bases to trimming and J lost 9 bases; unmatched junction nucleotides: 14. From germline, CDR1 is MDHEN and CDR2 SYDVKM. The CDR3 covers 17 residues. CDR3 region: CASRLSGTSGRKRTQYF. CDR3 bases: TGTGCCAGCAGGCTATCTGGGACTAGCGGGAGAAAGCGGACGCAGTATTTT.

This clone appeared once. This chain joins TRBV28 and TRBJ1-2; 7 bases map to TRBD1. V gave up 4 bases and J gave up 4 bases; unmatched junction bases: 9. CDR1 is MDHEN, CDR2 SYDVKM, per germline. The CDR3 contains 15 residues. CDR3: CASSSGTDPLYGYTF. CDR3 nucleotides: TGTGCCAGCAGTTCTGGGACAGACCCCCTCTATGGCTACACCTTC.

J is TRBJ1-1 and V is TRBV12-5, with 9 bases that match TRBD1. The CDR3 sequence is 17 residues long. J was trimmed by 1 base and V by 2 bases; bases with no gene match: 8. CDR1 LGHNT and CDR2 FRNRAP come from the germline V gene. CDR3 in DNA: TGTGCTAGTGGTTTGATACTGGGACAGGGTTCGAACACTGAAGCTTTCTTT. Translating gives CASGLILGQGSNTEAFF.

The chain carries TRBV18 and TRBJ1-2; D is uncertain. Germline V lookup: CDR1 KGHSH, CDR2 LQKENI. The CDR3 has 13 residues. V lost 3 bases, J lost 10 bases, and 15 bases lay in between. Here the CDR3 reads CASSPLGPPVYTF. Written as DNA, the CDR3 is TGTGCCAGCTCACCCCTCGGGCCGCCCGTCTACACCTTC.

This sequence joins TRBV25-1 and TRBJ2-1; D uncertain. The length of the CDR3 is 18 residues. Trimming left V 1 base short and J 0 bases short, with 16 bases between. Per the germline V gene, CDR1 is MGHDK and CDR2 is SYGVNS. The CDR3 sequence is CASSESPEVLSSYNEQFF. CDR3 coding DNA: TGTGCCAGCAGTGAATCACCAGAGGTACTGAGCTCCTACAATGAGCAGTTCTTC.

This clone was counted a few times. The sample contains more than one DNA sequence encoding this CDR3. The CDR3 DNA follows: TGTGCCAGCAGCTCAGACACCCTAAGCAATCAGCCCCAGCATTTT. This translates into CASSSDTLSNQPQHF. V gene TRBV7-2 combines with J gene TRBJ1-5, with D hard to call. V lost 4 bases and J 1 base, leaving 11 bases between the germline ends. Germline CDR1 is SGHTA and CDR2 is FQGNSA. The CDR3 consists of 15 residues.

The chain recombines TRBV7-9 with TRBJ2-1; the D is unclear. The V gene's germline CDR1 is SEHNR and CDR2 FQNEAQ (reference sequence). CDR3 size: 12 residues. The V end was cut by 3 bases, the J end by 9 bases, with 9 bases between. The CDR3 DNA reads as TGTGCCAGCAGCTTCGGTAGTAGTGAGCAGTTCTTC. It is translated as CASSFGSSEQFF.